This T cell receptor (beta chain) appears in the sequencing data of a study of shared clonotypes between healthy human individuals. Study-wide findings and caveats: The naive CD4 repertoires of several donors were compared, and around 5.1% of clonotypes were shared.

V dropped 4 bases and J dropped 8 bases, with 23 bases sitting between them. Per germline, CDR1 MDHEN and CDR2 SYDVKM. The CDR3 sequence is 16 residues long. Per the original methods: ImmunoSEQ supplied junction-only sequences lacking quality scores, so filtering was different. Produced via immunoSEQ multiplex PCR; TCRdb's table is partial and in-frame only. V and J calls and clone size come straight from that table; D and trimming were deduced from the DNA. This table holds around 1,100,000 clones, approximately 75% found once. This clone has a handful of counts. Antigen unknown. The sequenced sample was memory CD4+ T cells from PBMCs. Subset meaning: CD45RA-negative fraction. This TCR was recovered from a man younger than 30 in good health. Some clones in this sample may be carry-over from other donors' samples. The gene calls are TRBV28 and TRBJ1-2; D is uncertain. Here the CDR3 reads CASSSSGRGKSYGYTF. The CDR3, as DNA: TGTGCCAGCAGTTCATCCGGGCGGGGAAAATCGTACGGCTACACCTTC.